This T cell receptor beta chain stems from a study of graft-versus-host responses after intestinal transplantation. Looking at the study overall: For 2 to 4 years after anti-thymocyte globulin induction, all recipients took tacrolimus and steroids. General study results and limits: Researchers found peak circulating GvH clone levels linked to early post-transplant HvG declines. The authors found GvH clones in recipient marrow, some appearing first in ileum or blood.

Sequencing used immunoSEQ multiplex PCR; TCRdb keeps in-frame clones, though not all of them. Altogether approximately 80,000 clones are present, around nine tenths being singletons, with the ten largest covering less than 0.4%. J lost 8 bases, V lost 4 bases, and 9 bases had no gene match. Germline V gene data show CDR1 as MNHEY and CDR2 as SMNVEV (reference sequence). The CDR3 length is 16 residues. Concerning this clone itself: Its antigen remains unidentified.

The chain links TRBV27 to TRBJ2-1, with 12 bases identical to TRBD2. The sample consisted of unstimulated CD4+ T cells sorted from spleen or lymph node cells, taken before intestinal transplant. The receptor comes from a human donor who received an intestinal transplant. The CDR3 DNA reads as TGTGCCAGCAGTTCACTAGCGGGGGGCCCCCGCCATGAGCAGTTCTTC. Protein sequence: CASSSLAGGPRHEQFF.